This T cell receptor beta chain was captured by sequencing in a study of identical twins. The CDR3 spans 14 residues. The germline V gene has CDR1 MDHEN and CDR2 SYDVKM. The V end was cut by 5 bases, the J end by 0 bases, with 11 bases between. TCRdb re-called the 5' RACE reads with MiXCR, one entry per CDR3 protein. The table lists a few hundred thousand distinct CDR3 sequences, 12% of them singletons. These data were likewise used in another study, on yellow fever vaccine responses in identical twins.

Sequenced sample: memory (CD45RO+) T cells sorted from blood. The clonotype was recovered from a woman between 18 and 30 years old in good health. V and J are TRBV28 and TRBJ2-7; no definite D call. CDR3 nucleotide sequence: TGTGCCAGCAGTCGGATGGGCTCCTCCTACGAGCAGTACTTC. Encoded protein: CASSRMGSSYEQYF.